The 16 T cell receptor beta chains below come from one sample, sequenced in a study of blood T cell repertoires in COVID-19. Libraries were prepared by immunoSEQ multiplex PCR; TCRdb keeps only in-frame clonotypes and omits some of them. The table records 130,000 to 150,000 clones, around nine tenths of them present only once. Sample: peripheral blood. The receptor set was obtained from a woman in her forties or fifties with active or convalescent COVID-19.

J is TRBJ2-2 and V is TRBV28; TRBD1 might be the D (5 bases). Germline loops: CDR1 MDHEN, CDR2 SYDVKM. V gave up 4 bases and J gave up 1 base, with 10 bases separating them. The CDR3 sequence is 15 residues long. This CDR3 is CASSYSRENTGELFF. CDR3 sequence (DNA): TGTGCCAGCAGTTATAGCAGGGAGAACACCGGGGAGCTGTTTTTT. Complete variable domain (other parts from reference TRBV28 and TRBJ2-2): DVKVTQSSRYLVKRTGEKVFLECVQDMDHENMFWYRQDPGLGLRLIYFSYDVKMKEKGDIPEGYSVSREKKERFSLILESASTNQTSMYLCASSYSRENTGELFFGEGSRLTVL.

This sequence joins TRBV10-3 and TRBJ2-7, with 11 nucleotides matching TRBD2. J lost 4 bases, V lost 0 bases, and 14 bases had no gene match. Germline V gene data show CDR1 as ENHRY and CDR2 as SYGVKD. This CDR3 has 19 amino acids. CDR3 DNA: TGTGCCATCAGTGAGTCCCGGACTAGACTAGCGGGATCCTTTTACGAGCAGTACTTC. Translating it yields CAISESRTRLAGSFYEQYF.

V gene TRBV24-1 combines with J gene TRBJ1-5; D not certain. CDR1 is KGHDR and CDR2 is SFDVKD in the germline V gene. This CDR3 region has 16 residues. V was clipped by 2 bases and J by 0 bases, with 10 bases between them. The CDR3 reads CATSDSREYSNQPQHF. The CDR3 coding sequence is TGTGCCACCAGTGATTCGAGGGAGTATAGCAATCAGCCCCAGCATTTT.

This clone occurred a few times. This chain joins TRBV6-1 and TRBJ1-2, with no clear D. The germline V gene has CDR1 MNHNS and CDR2 SASEGT. This CDR3 contains 11 residues. Trimming pared 3 bases from V and 5 bases from J, leaving 4 bases between. The CDR3 region has the DNA TGTGCCAGCAGTGACAGTTATGGCTACACCTTC. Encoded protein: CASSDSYGYTF.

This clone was picked up a small number of times. The chain recombines TRBV7-3 with TRBJ2-1; 10 nucleotides agree with TRBD1. This CDR3 contains 14 residues. CDR1 SGHTA and CDR2 FQGTGA come from the germline V gene. V lost 5 bases and J lost 7; bases outside the gene matches: 5. Here the CDR3 reads CASSPGQGFNEQFF. In nucleotides, the CDR3 is TGTGCCAGCAGCCCGGGACAGGGGTTTAATGAGCAGTTCTTC.

The rearrangement links TRBV18 to TRBJ1-1; TRBD1 aligns across 7 bases. J was trimmed by 1 base and V by 2 bases; bases with no gene match: 7. The CDR3 is made up of 16 amino acids. Germline CDR1 is KGHSH and CDR2 is LQKENI. The CDR3 DNA is TGTGCCAGCTCACCATCTTCAGGGGGTAAGAACACTGAAGCTTTCTTT. It translates to CASSPSSGGKNTEAFF.

The chain couples TRBV15 to TRBJ2-1; the match to TRBD2 covers 13 bases. The CDR3 length is 15 residues. V lost 3 bases, J lost 7 bases, and 3 bases stayed unmatched. Germline V lookup: CDR1 LNHNV, CDR2 YYDKDF (reference sequence). The CDR3 nucleotides read TGTGCCACCAGCAGCGGACTAGCGGGAGAGAATGAGCAGTTCTTC. Its protein product is CATSSGLAGENEQFF.

The chain links TRBV7-8 to TRBJ1-4; 7 bases are shared with TRBD1. The CDR3 runs 13 residues. V lost 5 bases, J lost 8 bases, and 5 bases stayed unmatched. Germline V CDR1 and CDR2: SGHVS, FQNEAQ. The chain's CDR3 is CASSTEQGEKLFF. The CDR3 DNA reads TGTGCCAGCAGCACGGAACAGGGGGAAAAACTGTTTTTT.

J is TRBJ2-5 and V is TRBV6-5, with 7 bases that match TRBD2. The germline V gene has CDR1 MNHEY and CDR2 SVGAGI. V was clipped by 5 bases and J by 8 bases; unmatched bases: 11. This CDR3 is 14 amino acids long. The CDR3 loop reads CASSLRGTGGTQYF. The CDR3 coding sequence is TGTGCCAGCAGTCTTCGGGGGACGGGAGGAACCCAGTACTTC.

This chain links TRBV7-2 with TRBJ2-2, with TRBD2 as a possible D gene (6 bases). Between the trimmed V and J ends, which lost 1 base and 7 bases, there was a span of 7 bases. From germline, CDR1 is SGHTA and CDR2 FQGNSA. The CDR3 is made up of 13 amino acids. CDR3 nucleotides: TGTGCCAGCAGCTTAGGGGGGGTCGGGGAGCTGTTTTTT. As protein: CASSLGGVGELFF.

The chain is built from TRBV25-1 and TRBJ1-2, with D perhaps TRBD1 (5 bases). Trimming took off 2 bases at V and 8 bases at J, with 18 bases between the two ends. Looked up from germline, CDR1 is MGHDK and CDR2 is SYGVNS. This CDR3 is 15 amino acids long. The CDR3 region is CASSEVDSILRGYTF. As DNA, the CDR3 is TGTGCCAGCAGTGAAGTCGACAGTATACTGAGGGGCTACACCTTC.

The chain joins TRBV30 to TRBJ1-1, with no clear D. Germline V gene data show CDR1 as GTSNPN and CDR2 as SVGIG (reference sequence). The CDR3 has 14 residues. The V gene lost 1 base and the J gene lost 0 bases, with 9 bases spanning the gap. CDR3: CAWSGLALNTEAFF. CDR3 nucleotide sequence: TGTGCCTGGAGTGGGTTAGCCTTGAACACTGAAGCTTTCTTT.

The chain is built from TRBV7-9 and TRBJ2-5, with TRBD1 as a possible D gene (6 bases). Trimming pared 10 bases from V and 2 bases from J, leaving 17 bases between. The CDR3 is 14 amino acids. CDR1 and CDR2 (germline): SEHNR, FQNEAQ (reference sequence). CDR3 in amino acids: CAISSGTLQETQYF. CDR3 bases: TGTGCCATCTCGTCCGGGACACTGCAAGAGACCCAGTACTTC.

This clone was counted a single time. The chain carries TRBV7-8 and TRBJ2-1; 16 nucleotides line up with TRBD2. V trimming: 0 bases; J trimming: 4 bases; junction bases outside the gene matches: 15. The CDR3 is 22 amino acids. Germline V gene data show CDR1 as SGHVS and CDR2 as FQNEAQ. CDR3 nucleotide sequence: TGTGCCAGCAGCTTAGCGTCAGGACAGGGACTAGCGGGAGGGCCTTCTTACAATGAGCAGTTCTTC. It yields the protein CASSLASGQGLAGGPSYNEQFF.

The chain links TRBV6-1 to TRBJ2-1, with 7 bases fitting TRBD2. Germline lookup yields CDR1 MNHNS and CDR2 SASEGT. V shed 3 bases, J shed 10 bases, and the junction held 6 bases outside the gene matches. This CDR3 contains 13 residues. In DNA, the CDR3 is TGTGCCAGCAGTGATTGGGGCGGGAGAGAGCAGTTCTTC. Encoded protein: CASSDWGGREQFF.

This sequence joins TRBV28 and TRBJ1-5; no clear D. The CDR3 is 14 residues long. Germline V gene lookup returns CDR1 MDHEN and CDR2 SYDVKM. Trimming took 3 bases from V and 2 from J, leaving 8 bases between them. Here the CDR3 reads CASSFGLGNQPQHF. The CDR3 DNA sequence: TGTGCCAGCAGTTTTGGACTGGGCAATCAGCCCCAGCATTTT.